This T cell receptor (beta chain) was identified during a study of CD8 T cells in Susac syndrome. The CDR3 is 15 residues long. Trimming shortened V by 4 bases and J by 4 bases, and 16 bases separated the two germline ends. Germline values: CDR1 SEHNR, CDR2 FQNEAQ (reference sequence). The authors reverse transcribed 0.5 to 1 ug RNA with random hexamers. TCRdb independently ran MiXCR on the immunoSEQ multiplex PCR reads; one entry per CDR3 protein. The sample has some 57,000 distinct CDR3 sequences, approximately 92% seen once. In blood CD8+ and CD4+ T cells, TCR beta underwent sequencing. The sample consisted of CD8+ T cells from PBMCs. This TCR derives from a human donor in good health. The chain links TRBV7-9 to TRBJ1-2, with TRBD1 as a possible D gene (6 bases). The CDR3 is CASSWNRDITYGYTF. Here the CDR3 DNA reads TGTGCCAGCAGCTGGAACAGGGATATTACCTATGGCTACACCTTC.